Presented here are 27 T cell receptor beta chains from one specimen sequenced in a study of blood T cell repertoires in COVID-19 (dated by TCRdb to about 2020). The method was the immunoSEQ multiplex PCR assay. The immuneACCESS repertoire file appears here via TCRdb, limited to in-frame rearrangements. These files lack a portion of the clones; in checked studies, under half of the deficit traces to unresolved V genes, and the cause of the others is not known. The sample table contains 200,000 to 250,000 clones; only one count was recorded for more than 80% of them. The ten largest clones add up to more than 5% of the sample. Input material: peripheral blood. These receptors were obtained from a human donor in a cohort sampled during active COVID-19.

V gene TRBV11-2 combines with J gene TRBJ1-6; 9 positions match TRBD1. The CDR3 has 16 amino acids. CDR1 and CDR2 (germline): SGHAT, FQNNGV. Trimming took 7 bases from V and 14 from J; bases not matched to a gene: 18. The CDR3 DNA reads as TGTGCCAGCACCCCCAGCCCAAGACAGGGGGACACCACCCTCCACTTT. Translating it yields CASTPSPRQGDTTLHF.

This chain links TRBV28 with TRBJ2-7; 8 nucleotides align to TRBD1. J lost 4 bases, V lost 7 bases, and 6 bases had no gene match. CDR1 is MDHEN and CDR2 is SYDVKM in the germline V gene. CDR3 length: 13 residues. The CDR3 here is CASTWQGAYEQYF. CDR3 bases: TGTGCCAGCACGTGGCAGGGGGCTTACGAGCAGTACTTC. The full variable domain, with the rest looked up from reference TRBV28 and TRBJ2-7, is DVKVTQSSRYLVKRTGEKVFLECVQDMDHENMFWYRQDPGLGLRLIYFSYDVKMKEKGDIPEGYSVSREKKERFSLILESASTNQTSMYLCASTWQGAYEQYFGPGTRLTVT.

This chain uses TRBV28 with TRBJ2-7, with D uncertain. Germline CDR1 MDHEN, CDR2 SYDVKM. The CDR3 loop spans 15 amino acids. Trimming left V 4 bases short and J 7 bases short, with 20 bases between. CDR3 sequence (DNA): TGTGCCAGCAGTTCTCCGCGTCCCGTTTTCAAGGAGCAGTACTTC. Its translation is CASSSPRPVFKEQYF.

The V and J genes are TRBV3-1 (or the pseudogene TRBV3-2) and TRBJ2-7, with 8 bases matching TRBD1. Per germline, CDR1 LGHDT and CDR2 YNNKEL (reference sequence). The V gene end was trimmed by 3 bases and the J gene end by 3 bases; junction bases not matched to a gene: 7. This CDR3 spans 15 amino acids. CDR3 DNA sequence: TGTGCCAGCAGCCACCCCGGACAGGGCCTCTACGAGCAGTACTTC. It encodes CASSHPGQGLYEQYF.

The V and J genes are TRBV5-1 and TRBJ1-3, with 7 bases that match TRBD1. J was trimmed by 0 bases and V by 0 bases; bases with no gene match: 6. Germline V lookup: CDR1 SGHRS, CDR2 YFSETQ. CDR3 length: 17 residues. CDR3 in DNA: TGCGCCAGCAGCTTGGACGGACAGGCGAGCTCTGGAAACACCATATATTTT. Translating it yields CASSLDGQASSGNTIYF.

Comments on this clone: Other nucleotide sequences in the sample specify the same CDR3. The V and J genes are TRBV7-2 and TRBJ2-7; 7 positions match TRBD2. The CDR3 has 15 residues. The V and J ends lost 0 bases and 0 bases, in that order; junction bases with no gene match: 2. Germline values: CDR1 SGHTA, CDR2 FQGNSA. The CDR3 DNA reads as TGTGCCAGCAGCTTAGCTGGCGGGAGCTCCTACGAGCAGTACTTC. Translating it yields CASSLAGGSSYEQYF.

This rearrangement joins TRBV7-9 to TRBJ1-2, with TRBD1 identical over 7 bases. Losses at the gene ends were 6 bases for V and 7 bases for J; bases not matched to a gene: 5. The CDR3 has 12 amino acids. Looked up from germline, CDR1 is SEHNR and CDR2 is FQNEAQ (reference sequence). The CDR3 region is CASSTGARGYTF. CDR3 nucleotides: TGTGCCAGCAGTACAGGGGCGCGTGGCTACACCTTC. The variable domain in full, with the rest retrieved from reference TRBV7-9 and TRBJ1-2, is DTGVSQNPRHKITKRGQNVTFRCDPISEHNRLYWYRQTLGQGPEFLTYFQNEAQLEKSRLLSDRFSAERPKGSFSTLEIQRTEQGDSAMYLCASSTGARGYTFGSGTRLTVV.

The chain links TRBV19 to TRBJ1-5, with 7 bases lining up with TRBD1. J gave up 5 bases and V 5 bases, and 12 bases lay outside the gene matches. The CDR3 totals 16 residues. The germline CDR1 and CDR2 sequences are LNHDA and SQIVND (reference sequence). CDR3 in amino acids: CASSSQRTGAHQPQHF. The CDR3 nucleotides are TGTGCCAGTAGTTCCCAAAGGACAGGAGCCCATCAGCCCCAGCATTTT.

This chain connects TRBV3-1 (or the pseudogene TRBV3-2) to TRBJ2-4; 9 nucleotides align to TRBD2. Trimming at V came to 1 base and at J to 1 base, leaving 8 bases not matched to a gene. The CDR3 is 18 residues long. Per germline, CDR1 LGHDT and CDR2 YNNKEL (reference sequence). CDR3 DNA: TGTGCCAGCAGCCAAGGGTTTTTAGCGGGAGAGGCCAAAAACATTCAGTACTTC. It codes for CASSQGFLAGEAKNIQYF.

The CDR3 here is CASRSHMTSGPYF. The CDR3 DNA sequence: TGTGCCAGCAGGTCCCATATGACTAGCGGCCCTTACTTC. The chain combines TRBV28 with TRBJ2-7, with 9 bases that match TRBD2. Germline V gene data show CDR1 as MDHEN and CDR2 as SYDVKM. V gave up 6 bases and J gave up 13 bases; unmatched junction bases: 13. The CDR3 is 13 amino acids.

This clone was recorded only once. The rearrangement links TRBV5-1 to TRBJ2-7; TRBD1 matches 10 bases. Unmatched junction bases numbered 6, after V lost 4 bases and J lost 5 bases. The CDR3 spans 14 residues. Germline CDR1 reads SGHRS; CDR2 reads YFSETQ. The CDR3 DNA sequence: TGCGCCAGCAGCATGGGACAGGGGCTCGACGAGCAGTACTTC. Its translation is CASSMGQGLDEQYF.

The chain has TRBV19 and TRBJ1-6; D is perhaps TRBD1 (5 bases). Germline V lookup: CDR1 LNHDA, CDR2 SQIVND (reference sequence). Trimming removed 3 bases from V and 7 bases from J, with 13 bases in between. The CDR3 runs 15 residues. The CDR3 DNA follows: TGTGCCAGTAGTATCGGCAGGGAAGGGAATTCACCCCTCCACTTT. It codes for CASSIGREGNSPLHF.

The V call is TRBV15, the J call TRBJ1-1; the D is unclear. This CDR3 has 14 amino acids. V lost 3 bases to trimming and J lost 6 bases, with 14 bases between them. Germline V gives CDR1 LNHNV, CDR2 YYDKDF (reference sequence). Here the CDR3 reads CATSSAKRGSEAFF. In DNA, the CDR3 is TGTGCCACCAGCAGTGCCAAGAGAGGGTCTGAAGCTTTCTTT.

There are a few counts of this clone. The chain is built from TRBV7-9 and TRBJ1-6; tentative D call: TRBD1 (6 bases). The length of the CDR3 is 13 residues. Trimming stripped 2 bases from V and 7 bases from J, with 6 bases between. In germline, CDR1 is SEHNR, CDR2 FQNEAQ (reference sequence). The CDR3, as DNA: TGTGCCAGCAGCTTACAGGGGAATTCACCCCTCCACTTT. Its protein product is CASSLQGNSPLHF.

The CDR3 sequence: CASSPTSTGGNQPQHF. Here the CDR3 DNA reads TGTGCCAGCTCACCTACAAGTACAGGGGGCAATCAGCCCCAGCATTTT. The genes are TRBV18 and TRBJ1-5, with 7 bases that match TRBD1. V dropped 3 bases and J dropped 2; count of bases not matched to a gene: 7. CDR3 length equals 16 residues. Germline-derived CDR1 and CDR2 are KGHSH and LQKENI.

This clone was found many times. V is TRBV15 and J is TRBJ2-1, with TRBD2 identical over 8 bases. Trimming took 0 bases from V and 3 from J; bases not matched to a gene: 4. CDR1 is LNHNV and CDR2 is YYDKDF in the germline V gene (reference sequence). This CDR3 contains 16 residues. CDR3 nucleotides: TGTGCCACCAGCAGAGATTTAGCGGGAAGCTACAATGAGCAGTTCTTC. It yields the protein CATSRDLAGSYNEQFF.

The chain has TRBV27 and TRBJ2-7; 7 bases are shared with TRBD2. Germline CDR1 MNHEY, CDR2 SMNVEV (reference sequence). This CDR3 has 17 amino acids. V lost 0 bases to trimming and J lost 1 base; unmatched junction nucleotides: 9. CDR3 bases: TGTGCCAGCAGTTTATCGCCGAGAGGGAGGGCTTCCTACGAGCAGTACTTC. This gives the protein CASSLSPRGRASYEQYF.

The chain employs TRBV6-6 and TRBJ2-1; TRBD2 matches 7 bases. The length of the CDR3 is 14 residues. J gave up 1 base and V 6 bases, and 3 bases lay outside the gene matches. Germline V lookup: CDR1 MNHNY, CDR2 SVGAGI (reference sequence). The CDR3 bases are TGTGCCAGCAGGCTAGCGGATTCCTACAATGAGCAGTTCTTC. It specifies CASRLADSYNEQFF.

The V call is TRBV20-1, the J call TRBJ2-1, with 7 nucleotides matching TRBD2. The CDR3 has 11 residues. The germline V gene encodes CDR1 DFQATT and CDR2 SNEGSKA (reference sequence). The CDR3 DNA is TGCACGGCGGGGGACGCAAGTGAGCAGTTCTTC. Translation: CTAGDASEQFF.

In nucleotides, the CDR3 is TGTGCCAGCAGTTACGGGGCTTATGGCTACACCTTC. It specifies CASSYGAYGYTF. The rearrangement joins TRBV6-5 to TRBJ1-2; weak D call: TRBD1 (5 bases). The CDR3 sequence is 12 residues long. The germline V gene has CDR1 MNHEY and CDR2 SVGAGI. Deletions cut 2 bases from V and 5 bases from J, with 6 bases between.

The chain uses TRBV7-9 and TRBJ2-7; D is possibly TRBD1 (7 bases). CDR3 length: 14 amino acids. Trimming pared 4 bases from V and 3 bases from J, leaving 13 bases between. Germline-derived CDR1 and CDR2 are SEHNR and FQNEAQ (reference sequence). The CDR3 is CASSSQGGHYEQYF. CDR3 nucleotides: TGTGCCAGCAGCTCCCAGGGGGGCCACTACGAGCAGTACTTC.

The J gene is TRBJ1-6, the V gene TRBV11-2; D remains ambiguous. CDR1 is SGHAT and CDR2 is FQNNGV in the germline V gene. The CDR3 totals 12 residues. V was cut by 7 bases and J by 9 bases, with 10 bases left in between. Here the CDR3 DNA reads TGTGCCAGCACGTATCGGGGTTCACCCCTCCACTTT. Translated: CASTYRGSPLHF.

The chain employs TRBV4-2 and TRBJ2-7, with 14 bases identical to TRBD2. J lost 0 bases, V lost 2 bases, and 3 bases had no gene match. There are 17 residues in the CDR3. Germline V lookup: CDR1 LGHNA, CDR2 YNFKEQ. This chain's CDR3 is CASSQRLAGGLSYEQYF. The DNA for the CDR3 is TGTGCCAGCAGCCAACGACTAGCGGGAGGGCTCTCCTACGAGCAGTACTTC.

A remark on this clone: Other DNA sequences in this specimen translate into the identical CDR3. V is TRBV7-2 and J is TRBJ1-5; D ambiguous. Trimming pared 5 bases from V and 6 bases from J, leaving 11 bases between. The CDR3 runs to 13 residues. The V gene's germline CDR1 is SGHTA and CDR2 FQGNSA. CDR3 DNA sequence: TGTGCCAGCAGCCTCCGGCGCGGTCAGCCCCAGCATTTT. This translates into CASSLRRGQPQHF.

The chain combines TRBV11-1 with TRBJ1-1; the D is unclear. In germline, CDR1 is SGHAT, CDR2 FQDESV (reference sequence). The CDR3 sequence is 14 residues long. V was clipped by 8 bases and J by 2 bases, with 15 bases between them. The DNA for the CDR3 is TGTGCCAGCGGCCAATGGGCAGGTAACACTGAAGCTTTCTTT. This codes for CASGQWAGNTEAFF.

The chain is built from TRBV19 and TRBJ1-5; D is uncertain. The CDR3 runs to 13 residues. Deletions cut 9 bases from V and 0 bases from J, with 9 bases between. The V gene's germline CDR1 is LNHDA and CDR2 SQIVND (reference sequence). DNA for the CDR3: TGTGCCAGCGGCAGAGGTAGCAATCAGCCCCAGCATTTT. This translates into CASGRGSNQPQHF.

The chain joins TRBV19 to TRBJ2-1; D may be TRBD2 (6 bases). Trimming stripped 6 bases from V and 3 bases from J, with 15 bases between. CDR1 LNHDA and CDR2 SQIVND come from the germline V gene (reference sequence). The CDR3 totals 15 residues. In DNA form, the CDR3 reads TGTGCCAGTAGACTCTCTAGCGCGATCTACAATGAGCAGTTCTTC. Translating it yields CASRLSSAIYNEQFF.